This T cell receptor (beta chain) was captured in a study of blood T cell repertoires in COVID-19. Across the whole study: Spain, Italy and the United States supplied samples that represented acute and convalescent COVID-19.

The CDR3 contains 13 residues. The V end was cut by 2 bases, the J end by 6 bases, with 10 bases between. Generated by immunoSEQ multiplex PCR, the TCRdb table keeps only in-frame clones and is missing some. The table records about 130,000 clones, around 85% of them present only once. The rearrangement links TRBV12-3 or TRBV12-4 to TRBJ1-2; D remains unclear. The sample was peripheral blood. The receptor's source is a woman of 80 years or more with acute or convalescent COVID-19. CDR3 sequence (DNA): TGTGCCAGCAGTTTAAGAGGTTATGATGGCTACACCTTC. Encoded protein: CASSLRGYDGYTF.